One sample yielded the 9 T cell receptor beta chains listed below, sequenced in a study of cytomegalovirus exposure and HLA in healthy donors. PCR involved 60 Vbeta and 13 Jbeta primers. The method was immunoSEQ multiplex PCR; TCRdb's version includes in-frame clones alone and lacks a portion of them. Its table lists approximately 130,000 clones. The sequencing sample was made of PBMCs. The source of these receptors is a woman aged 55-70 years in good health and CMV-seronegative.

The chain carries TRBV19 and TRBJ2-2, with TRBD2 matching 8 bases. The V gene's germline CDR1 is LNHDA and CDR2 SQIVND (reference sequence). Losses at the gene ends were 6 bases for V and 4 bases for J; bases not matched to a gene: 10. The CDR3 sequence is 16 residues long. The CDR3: CASRTRGLAGTGELFF. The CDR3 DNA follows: TGTGCCAGTAGGACACGTGGGCTAGCGGGCACCGGGGAGCTGTTTTTT.

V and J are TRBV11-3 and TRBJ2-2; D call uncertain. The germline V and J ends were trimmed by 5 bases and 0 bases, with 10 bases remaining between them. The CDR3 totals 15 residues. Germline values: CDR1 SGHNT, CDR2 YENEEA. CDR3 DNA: TGTGCCAGCAGCGGCAGGCGCGCGAACACCGGGGAGCTGTTTTTT. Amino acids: CASSGRRANTGELFF.

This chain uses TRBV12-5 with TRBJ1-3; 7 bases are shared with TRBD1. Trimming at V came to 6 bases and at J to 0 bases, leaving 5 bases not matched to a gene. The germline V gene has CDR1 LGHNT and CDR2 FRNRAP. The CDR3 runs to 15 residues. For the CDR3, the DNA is TGTGCTAGTGGAGGGGGGACAGTCTCTGGAAACACCATATATTTT. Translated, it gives CASGGGTVSGNTIYF. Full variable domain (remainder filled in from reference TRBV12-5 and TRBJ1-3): DARVTQTPRHKVTEMGQEVTMRCQPILGHNTVFWYRQTMMQGLELLAYFRNRAPLDDSGMPKDRFSAEMPDATLATLKIQPSEPRDSAVYFCASGGGTVSGNTIYFGEGSWLTVV.

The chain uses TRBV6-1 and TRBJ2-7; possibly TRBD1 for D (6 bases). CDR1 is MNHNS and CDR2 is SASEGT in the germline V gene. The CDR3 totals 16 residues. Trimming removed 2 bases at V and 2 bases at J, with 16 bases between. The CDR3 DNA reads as TGTGCCAGCAGTGAATCTGGTAGGGGGAACCCCTACGAGCAGTACTTC. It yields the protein CASSESGRGNPYEQYF.

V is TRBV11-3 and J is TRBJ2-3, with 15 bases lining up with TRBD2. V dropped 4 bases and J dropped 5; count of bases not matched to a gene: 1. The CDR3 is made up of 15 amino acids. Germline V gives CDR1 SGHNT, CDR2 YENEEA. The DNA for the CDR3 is TGTGCCAGCAGCTCGGGACTAGCGGGAGGAGATACGCAGTATTTT. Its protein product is CASSSGLAGGDTQYF.

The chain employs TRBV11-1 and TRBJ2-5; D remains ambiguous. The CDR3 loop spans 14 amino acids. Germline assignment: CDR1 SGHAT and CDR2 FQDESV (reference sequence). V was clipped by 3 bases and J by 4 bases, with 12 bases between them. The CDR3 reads CASSFNSHVETQYF. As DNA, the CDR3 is TGTGCCAGCAGCTTTAACAGCCACGTAGAGACCCAGTACTTC.

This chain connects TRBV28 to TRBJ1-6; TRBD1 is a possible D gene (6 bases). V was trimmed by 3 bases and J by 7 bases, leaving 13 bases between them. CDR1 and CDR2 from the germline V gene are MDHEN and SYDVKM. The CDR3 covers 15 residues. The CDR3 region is CASSLATGTNSPLHF. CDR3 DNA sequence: TGTGCCAGCAGTTTGGCAACAGGGACCAATTCACCCCTCCACTTT.

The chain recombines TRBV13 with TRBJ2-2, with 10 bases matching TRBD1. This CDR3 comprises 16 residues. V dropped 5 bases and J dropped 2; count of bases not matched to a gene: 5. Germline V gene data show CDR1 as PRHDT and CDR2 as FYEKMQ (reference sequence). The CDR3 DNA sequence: TGTGCCAGCAGCCGAGACAGGGGGCATAACACCGGGGAGCTGTTTTTT. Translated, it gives CASSRDRGHNTGELFF.

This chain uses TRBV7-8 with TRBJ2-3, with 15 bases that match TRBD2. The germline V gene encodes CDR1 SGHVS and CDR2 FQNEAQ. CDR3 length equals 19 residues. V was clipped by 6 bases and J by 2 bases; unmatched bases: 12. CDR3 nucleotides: TGTGCCAGCAGAAAAGGAAGGACTAGCGGGAGGGAAATCACAGATACGCAGTATTTT. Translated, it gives CASRKGRTSGREITDTQYF.